Each of the 8 T cell receptor beta chains below was sequenced from the same sample in a study of blood T cell repertoires in COVID-19. Assay: immunoSEQ multiplex PCR; the TCRdb copy retains only in-frame clones and omits some. The sample has a few hundred thousand clones, roughly 88% seen once. The sequenced sample was peripheral blood. The origin of the receptors is a human donor with COVID-19, enrolled during active disease. The donor label of this sample is uncertain.

The V call is TRBV7-2, the J call TRBJ1-6; 9 nucleotides agree with TRBD1. The trim removed 6 bases at V and 9 bases at J, leaving 6 bases unmatched. Germline values: CDR1 SGHTA, CDR2 FQGNSA. The CDR3 covers 14 residues. CDR3: CASRTGTGISPLHF. Written as DNA, the CDR3 is TGTGCCAGCAGAACCGGGACAGGGATTTCACCCCTCCACTTT.

V gene TRBV11-2 combines with J gene TRBJ2-1; 14 bases align to TRBD2. Germline trimming cut 5 bases from V and 1 base from J; bases unmatched to any gene: 10. The CDR3 loop spans 19 amino acids. Germline V gene sequence: CDR1 SGHAT, CDR2 FQNNGV. CDR3 bases: TGTGCCAGCAGCCGACCCGGGACTAGCGGGAGAGCTTCCTACAATGAGCAGTTCTTC. Amino acid sequence: CASSRPGTSGRASYNEQFF.

V is TRBV25-1 and J is TRBJ1-1, with no clear D. This CDR3 is 17 amino acids long. In germline, CDR1 is MGHDK, CDR2 SYGVNS. The V and J ends lost 3 bases and 0 bases respectively, with 17 bases between them. CDR3 in amino acids: CASSENRPISMNTEAFF. The CDR3 DNA reads as TGTGCCAGCAGTGAGAACAGACCAATCTCAATGAACACTGAAGCTTTCTTT.

The chain combines TRBV18 with TRBJ2-7, with TRBD1 matching 7 bases. The CDR3 covers 16 residues. CDR1 and CDR2 from the germline V gene are KGHSH and LQKENI. The ends lost 3 bases at V and 0 bases at J; junction bases unmatched: 8. CDR3 amino acids: CASSPSTRGPSYEQYF. The CDR3 coding sequence is TGTGCCAGCTCACCTTCTACAAGGGGGCCCTCCTACGAGCAGTACTTC.

V and J are TRBV2 and TRBJ2-7; maybe TRBD1 (6 bases). Germline V gene data show CDR1 as SNHLY and CDR2 as FYNNEI. V was pared by 7 bases and J by 6 bases, with 16 bases between. The CDR3 has 13 amino acids. The CDR3 sequence: CASMLAGVSEQYF. DNA for the CDR3: TGTGCCAGCATGTTGGCAGGGGTAAGCGAGCAGTACTTC.

The J gene is TRBJ1-3, the V gene TRBV9; D ambiguous. This CDR3 contains 16 residues. The V gene's germline CDR1 is SGDLS and CDR2 YYNGEE. Trimming took off 0 bases at V and 0 bases at J, with 10 bases between the two ends. CDR3 sequence (DNA): TGTGCCAGCAGCGTAGAGGTAGCCCTCTCTGGAAACACCATATATTTT. As protein: CASSVEVALSGNTIYF.

V is TRBV7-9 and J is TRBJ2-1, with D possibly TRBD2 on 5 matching bases. The germline V and J ends were trimmed by 3 bases and 0 bases, with 9 bases remaining between them. CDR3 length: 15 residues. Germline CDR1 reads SEHNR; CDR2 reads FQNEAQ (reference sequence). For the CDR3, the DNA is TGTGCCAGCAGCTTCATGCGGGCCTCCTACAATGAGCAGTTCTTC. This encodes CASSFMRASYNEQFF.

V and J are TRBV7-2 and TRBJ2-1; 7 bases line up with TRBD2. Germline CDR1 and CDR2: SGHTA and FQGNSA. The CDR3 spans 16 residues. V dropped 5 bases and J dropped 0; count of bases not matched to a gene: 7. CDR3 bases: TGTGCCAGCAGCCCCTCGGGGAGGGCCTCCTACAATGAGCAGTTCTTC. Its translation is CASSPSGRASYNEQFF.